This TCR beta chain stems from a study of TIL therapy for anti-PD-1-resistant metastatic lung cancer. Study information: Patients then received nivolumab; progressors got lymphodepletion, TIL and IL-2. Most patients had lung adenocarcinoma; a few tumors were EGFR-mutant, two ALK-rearranged; half smoked currently or formerly.

Broader study findings: After infusion, TIL clonotypes partly replaced peripheral T cells and declined over months.

Time point noted: pre-treatment sample, taken before nivolumab and TIL therapy. Enrollment ran from late 2017 to early 2020. The immunoSEQ assay was v3. Profiled with immunoSEQ multiplex PCR; TCRdb holds only in-frame clones, not every one. The table includes more than 50,000 clones, about nine tenths detected once. Germline assignment: CDR1 SGDLS and CDR2 YYNGEE. V shed 0 bases, J shed 3 bases, and the junction held 11 bases outside the gene matches. The CDR3 has 17 residues. On this clone: What it recognizes is unknown.

The input for sequencing was blood, taken at baseline. This sequence joins TRBV9 and TRBJ2-7; the match to TRBD1 covers 8 bases. The receptor was derived from a person aged 25 to 85 with non-small cell lung cancer. The CDR3 DNA follows: TGTGCCAGCAGCGTAGGCCCTTTCGGGACAGGTGACTACGAGCAGTACTTC. Residues: CASSVGPFGTGDYEQYF.